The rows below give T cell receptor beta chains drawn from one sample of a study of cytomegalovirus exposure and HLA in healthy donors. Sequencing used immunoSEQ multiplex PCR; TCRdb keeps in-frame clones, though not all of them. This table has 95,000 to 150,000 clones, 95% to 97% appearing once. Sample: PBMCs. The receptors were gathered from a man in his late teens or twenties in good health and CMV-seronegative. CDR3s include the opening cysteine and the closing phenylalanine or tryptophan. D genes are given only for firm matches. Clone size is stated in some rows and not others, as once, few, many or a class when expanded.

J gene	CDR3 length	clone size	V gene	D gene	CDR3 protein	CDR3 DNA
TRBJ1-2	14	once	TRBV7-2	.	CASSAFGRADGYTF	TGTGCCAGCAGCGCCTTCGGGAGGGCGGATGGCTACACCTTC
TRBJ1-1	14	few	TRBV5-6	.	CASSLVAGSTEAFF	TGTGCCAGCAGCTTGGTTGCAGGGTCCACTGAAGCTTTCTTT
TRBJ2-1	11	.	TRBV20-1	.	CSASSYNEQFF	TGCAGTGCCAGCTCCTACAATGAGCAGTTCTTC
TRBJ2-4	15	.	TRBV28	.	CASKGGGVIKNIQYF	TGTGCCTCCAAGGGGGGGGGAGTTATCAAAAACATTCAGTACTTC
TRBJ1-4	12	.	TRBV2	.	CASSETPSYCFF	TGTGCCAGCAGTGAAACTCCATCCTACTGTTTTTTT
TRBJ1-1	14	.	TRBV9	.	CASSVGGRRTEAFF	TGTGCCAGCAGCGTAGGGGGCAGGCGCACTGAAGCTTTCTTT
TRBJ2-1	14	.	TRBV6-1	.	CASSERVRGTEQFF	TGTGCCAGCAGTGAACGCGTTCGGGGGACTGAGCAGTTCTTC
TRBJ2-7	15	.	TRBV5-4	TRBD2	CASSTWTSGFDEQYF	TGTGCCAGCAGCACATGGACTAGCGGCTTCGACGAGCAGTACTTC
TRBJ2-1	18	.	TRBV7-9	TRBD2	CASSSRTSGIMPYNEQFF	TGTGCCAGCAGCTCCCGGACTAGCGGGATAATGCCCTACAATGAGCAGTTCTTC
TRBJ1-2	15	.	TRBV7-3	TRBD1	CASSLGQGTNYGYTF	TGTGCCAGCAGCTTGGGACAGGGGACTAACTATGGCTACACCTTC
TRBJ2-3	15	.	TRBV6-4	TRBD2	CASSVPAGPTDTQYF	TGTGCCAGCAGTGTTCCAGCGGGACCCACAGATACGCAGTATTTT
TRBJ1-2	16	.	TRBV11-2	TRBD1	CASSLVGTGKNYGYTF	TGTGCCAGCAGCTTAGTGGGGACAGGGAAAAACTATGGCTACACCTTC
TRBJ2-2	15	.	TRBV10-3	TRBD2	CAISIATGGTGELFF	TGTGCCATCAGTATAGCCACGGGGGGCACCGGGGAGCTGTTTTTT
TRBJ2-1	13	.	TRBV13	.	CASSLERLNEQFF	TGTGCCAGCAGCTTAGAACGGTTAAATGAGCAGTTCTTC
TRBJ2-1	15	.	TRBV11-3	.	CASSFARSSYNEQFF	TGTGCCAGCAGCTTCGCGCGGTCCTCCTACAATGAGCAGTTCTTC
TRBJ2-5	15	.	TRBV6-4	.	CASSAPGSRPETQYF	TGTGCCAGCAGTGCCCCGGGGTCCAGGCCAGAGACCCAGTACTTC
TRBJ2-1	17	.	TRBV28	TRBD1	CASTFRRGDRVLHEQFF	TGTGCCAGCACCTTTCGACGGGGGGACAGGGTGCTCCATGAGCAGTTCTTC
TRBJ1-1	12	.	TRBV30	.	CAWSTTGNEAFF	TGTGCCTGGAGTACAACAGGGAATGAAGCTTTCTTT
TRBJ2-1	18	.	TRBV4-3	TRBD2	CASSQELNLRGLAGEQFF	TGCGCCAGCAGCCAAGAACTCAACCTCAGGGGACTAGCGGGTGAGCAGTTCTTC
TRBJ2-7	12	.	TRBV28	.	CATRDGSYEQYF	TGTGCCACCCGAGACGGGTCCTACGAGCAGTACTTC
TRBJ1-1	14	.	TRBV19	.	CASSIQRGGTEAFF	TGTGCCAGTAGTATCCAAAGGGGCGGCACTGAAGCTTTCTTT
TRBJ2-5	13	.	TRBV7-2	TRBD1	CASSPGTGETQYF	TGTGCCAGCAGCCCCGGGACAGGAGAGACCCAGTACTTC
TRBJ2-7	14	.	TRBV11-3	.	CASSLDRGSYEQYF	TGTGCCAGCAGCTTAGATAGGGGTTCCTACGAGCAGTACTTC
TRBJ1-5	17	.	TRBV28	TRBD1	CASSFGFRDSSNQPQHF	TGTGCCAGCAGTTTCGGGTTCCGGGACAGCAGCAATCAGCCCCAGCATTTT
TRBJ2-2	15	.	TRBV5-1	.	CASSWEVVPSGELFF	TGCGCCAGCAGCTGGGAGGTAGTGCCCAGCGGGGAGCTGTTTTTT